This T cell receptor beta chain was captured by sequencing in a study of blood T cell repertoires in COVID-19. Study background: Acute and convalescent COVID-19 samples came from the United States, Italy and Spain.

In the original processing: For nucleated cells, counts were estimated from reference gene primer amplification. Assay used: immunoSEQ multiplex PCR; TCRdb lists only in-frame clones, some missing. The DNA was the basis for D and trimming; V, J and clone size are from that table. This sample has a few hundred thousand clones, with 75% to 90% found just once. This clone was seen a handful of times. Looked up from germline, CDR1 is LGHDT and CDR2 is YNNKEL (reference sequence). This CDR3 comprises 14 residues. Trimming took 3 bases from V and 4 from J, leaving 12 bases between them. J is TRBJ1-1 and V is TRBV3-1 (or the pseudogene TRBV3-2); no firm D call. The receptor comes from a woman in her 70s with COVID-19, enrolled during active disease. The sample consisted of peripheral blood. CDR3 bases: TGTGCCAGCAGCCACGGCAGGTCCGGCACTGAAGCTTTCTTT. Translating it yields CASSHGRSGTEAFF.